Shown below are 24 T cell receptor beta chains from a single sample sequenced in a study of shared clonotypes between healthy human individuals. The table came from immunoSEQ multiplex PCR; TCRdb's copy has only in-frame clones and leaves some out. The data contain some 1 million clones, around 74% of them singletons. Sample: memory CD4+ T cells sorted from blood. The subset here: CD45RA-negative fraction. The source is a man younger than 30 in good health.

V is TRBV19 and J is TRBJ1-1, with 7 bases aligning to TRBD1. This CDR3 has 13 amino acids. The germline CDR1 and CDR2 sequences are LNHDA and SQIVND (reference sequence). The V gene end was trimmed by 9 bases and the J gene end by 11 bases; junction bases not matched to a gene: 15. As DNA, the CDR3 is TGTGCCAGCGAGCCGGGGAGGGGGCGATCGGCTTTCTTT. Its protein product is CASEPGRGRSAFF.

Notes on this clone: This specimen includes other DNA sequences encoding the same CDR3. The chain carries TRBV5-1 and TRBJ2-1; 9 bases match TRBD2. The V gene's germline CDR1 is SGHRS and CDR2 YFSETQ. V trimming: 3 bases; J trimming: 4 bases; junction bases outside the gene matches: 5. The CDR3 is 15 amino acids. CDR3 residues: CASSSAGGGYNEQFF. Here the CDR3 DNA reads TGCGCCAGCAGCTCTGCGGGAGGGGGGTACAATGAGCAGTTCTTC. The full variable domain, its missing parts supplied by reference TRBV5-1 and TRBJ2-1, is KAGVTQTPRYLIKTRGQQVTLSCSPISGHRSVSWYQQTPGQGLQFLFEYFSETQRNKGNFPGRFSGRQFSNSRSEMNVSTLELGDSALYLCASSSAGGGYNEQFFGPGTRLTVL.

The chain joins TRBV5-1 to TRBJ2-2; tentatively, D is TRBD1 (6 bases). The ends were cut back, 3 bases at V and 3 bases at J, with 9 bases in the middle. This CDR3 is 14 amino acids long. Germline CDR1 SGHRS, CDR2 YFSETQ. The CDR3 sequence is CASSWTEDTGELFF. CDR3 nucleotide sequence: TGCGCCAGCAGCTGGACAGAGGACACCGGGGAGCTGTTTTTT.

The chain joins TRBV7-2 to TRBJ2-1; 11 bases are shared with TRBD2. Germline V gives CDR1 SGHTA, CDR2 FQGNSA. This CDR3 contains 16 residues. The V and J ends lost 2 bases and 7 bases, in that order; junction bases with no gene match: 7. This chain's CDR3 is CASSLSLAGGGNEQFF. The CDR3 bases are TGTGCCAGCAGCTTAAGCCTAGCGGGGGGAGGTAATGAGCAGTTCTTC.

The chain couples TRBV4-2 to TRBJ2-2, with 11 nucleotides matching TRBD2. The germline V gene encodes CDR1 LGHNA and CDR2 YNFKEQ. The length of the CDR3 is 16 residues. V was clipped by 1 base and J by 5 bases; unmatched bases: 3. CDR3 loop: CASSQGTSGYTGELFF. Here the CDR3 DNA reads TGTGCCAGCAGCCAAGGGACTAGCGGGTATACCGGGGAGCTGTTTTTT.

The sample holds one count of this clone. CDR3 protein: CASMGGQGYGYTF. The DNA of the CDR3 is TGTGCCAGTATGGGTGGACAAGGCTATGGCTACACCTTC. The genes are TRBV19 and TRBJ1-2, with a possible D match to TRBD1 (5 bases). Germline V gives CDR1 LNHDA, CDR2 SQIVND (reference sequence). With 7 bases removed from V and 4 bases from J, the gap between germline ends came to 13 bases. This CDR3 region has 13 residues. Full variable domain (rest looked up from reference TRBV19 and TRBJ1-2): DGGITQSPKYLFRKEGQNVTLSCEQNLNHDAMYWYRQDPGQGLRLIYYSQIVNDFQKGDIAEGYSVSREKKESFPLTVTSAQKNPTAFYLCASMGGQGYGYTFGSGTRLTVV.

The V call is TRBV5-8, the J call TRBJ1-2, with D uncertain. This CDR3 spans 15 amino acids. Germline V gene data show CDR1 as SGHTS and CDR2 as YDEGEE. V lost 0 bases and J lost 4, with 13 bases in between. CDR3 sequence reads: CASSLALGFGYGYTF. The CDR3 bases are TGTGCCAGCAGCTTGGCGCTGGGATTCGGCTATGGCTACACCTTC. Full variable domain (outside the CDR3, taken from reference TRBV5-8 and TRBJ1-2): EAGVTQSPTHLIKTRGQQATLRCSPISGHTSVYWYQQALGLGLQFLLWYDEGEERNRGNFPPRFSGRQFPNYSSELNVNALELEDSALYLCASSLALGFGYGYTFGSGTRLTVV.

In its sample, this clone was seen once. Other DNA sequences in this sample translate to the same CDR3. The chain carries TRBV7-2 and TRBJ2-1, with D possibly being TRBD2 (7 bases). Trimming took off 3 bases at V and 3 bases at J, with 9 bases between the two ends. Germline-derived CDR1 and CDR2 are SGHTA and FQGNSA. The CDR3 loop spans 14 amino acids. In DNA, the CDR3 is TGTGCCAGCAGCTTCGGGGGGCTCTACAATGAGCAGTTCTTC. As protein: CASSFGGLYNEQFF.

This clone was counted only a few times. The rearrangement joins TRBV14 to TRBJ2-3, with 7 nucleotides matching TRBD2. V shed 1 base and J 3 bases; nucleotides not matched to a gene: 7. The CDR3 length is 16 residues. Germline values: CDR1 SGHDN, CDR2 FVKESK. The CDR3 sequence: CASSQVGGSWTDTQYF. DNA for the CDR3: TGTGCCAGCAGCCAAGTTGGCGGGAGCTGGACAGATACGCAGTATTTT.

The chain employs TRBV5-1 and TRBJ2-3, with D perhaps TRBD2 (7 bases). Germline V gives CDR1 SGHRS, CDR2 YFSETQ. Trimming shortened V by 5 bases and J by 5 bases, and 18 bases separated the two germline ends. The CDR3 is 15 residues long. The CDR3 DNA sequence: TGCGCCAGCAGGGATCGGGGGGCTTCGGAAGATACGCAGTATTTT. Its translation: CASRDRGASEDTQYF.

This clone was counted once. The chain carries TRBV6-1 and TRBJ2-3; D may be TRBD2 (6 bases). The CDR3 sequence is 13 residues long. Between the trimmed V and J ends, which lost 4 bases and 8 bases, there was a span of 13 bases. The germline V gene encodes CDR1 MNHNS and CDR2 SASEGT. The CDR3 bases are TGTGCCAGCAGTGGCACAGCGGGTTTTACGCAGTATTTT. It encodes CASSGTAGFTQYF.

This clone was found a few times. V gene TRBV9 combines with J gene TRBJ2-7, with no clear D. With 0 bases removed from V and 2 bases from J, the gap between germline ends came to 12 bases. The CDR3 sequence is 15 residues long. CDR1 and CDR2 (germline): SGDLS, YYNGEE. CDR3 amino acids: CASSVGIDPAYEQYF. Here the CDR3 DNA reads TGTGCCAGCAGCGTAGGAATAGATCCGGCCTACGAGCAGTACTTC.

This clone is a singleton in its sample. V gene TRBV4-2 combines with J gene TRBJ2-1; D is unresolved. V was clipped by 1 base and J by 6 bases, with 13 bases between them. The CDR3 spans 15 residues. Germline loops: CDR1 LGHNA, CDR2 YNFKEQ. DNA of the CDR3: TGTGCCAGCAGCCAAGGGGAAGCGCTAGTCAATGAGCAGTTCTTC. Amino acid sequence: CASSQGEALVNEQFF.

This chain uses TRBV11-2 with TRBJ1-5, with D hard to call. The germline V gene has CDR1 SGHAT and CDR2 FQNNGV. With 5 bases removed from V and 6 bases from J, the gap between germline ends came to 11 bases. The CDR3 contains 13 residues. CDR3 coding DNA: TGTGCCAGCAGCCCGGACGGGGTTCAGCCCCAGCATTTT. Translating it yields CASSPDGVQPQHF.

This clone was seen only a few times. The chain joins TRBV27 to TRBJ2-1; D is uncertain. Germline V gives CDR1 MNHEY, CDR2 SMNVEV (reference sequence). The CDR3 consists of 12 residues. V was cut by 5 bases and J by 2 bases, with 4 bases left in between. This CDR3 reads CASSATYNEQFF. In DNA, the CDR3 is TGTGCCAGCAGTGCTACCTACAATGAGCAGTTCTTC.

CDR3 nucleotides: TGCGCCAGCACCCCCAGCTCAGTCACCTACAATGAGCAGTTCTTC. It codes for CASTPSSVTYNEQFF. This chain uses TRBV5-1 with TRBJ2-1; the D is unclear. Germline V gene sequence: CDR1 SGHRS, CDR2 YFSETQ. V was trimmed by 6 bases and J by 2 bases, leaving 15 bases between them. CDR3 length: 15 residues.

This clone was counted only a few times. This rearrangement joins TRBV10-3 to TRBJ2-5; TRBD1 aligns across 7 bases. The DNA end is more similar to TRBJ2-7, so the J call may be wrong. Germline loops: CDR1 ENHRY, CDR2 SYGVKD. The CDR3 spans 12 residues. The CDR3 sequence: CAIRETGNEQYF. CDR3 nucleotide sequence: TGTGCCATCAGGGAGACAGGGAACGAGCAGTACTTC.

CDR3 coding DNA: TGTGCCAGCAGCTCGCCGACGGAATACTACGAGCAGTACTTC. Its protein product is CASSSPTEYYEQYF. V and J are TRBV7-2 and TRBJ2-7; D is unresolved. This CDR3 comprises 14 residues. Trimming shortened V by 4 bases and J by 3 bases, and 13 bases separated the two germline ends. Germline V gene sequence: CDR1 SGHTA, CDR2 FQGNSA. Based on the CDR3 plus reference TRBV7-2 and TRBJ2-7, the full variable domain is GAGVSQSPSNKVTEKGKDVELRCDPISGHTALYWYRQSLGQGLEFLIYFQGNSAPDKSGLPSDRFSAERTGGSVSTLTIQRTQQEDSAVYLCASSSPTEYYEQYFGPGTRLTVT.

V gene TRBV30 combines with J gene TRBJ2-2; no clear D. V lost 1 base to trimming and J lost 9 bases, with 6 bases between them. Germline V lookup: CDR1 GTSNPN, CDR2 SVGIG (reference sequence). This CDR3 is built from 11 residues. CDR3 bases: TGTGCCTGGAGTGGTAGCTGGGAGCTGTTTTTT. This translates into CAWSGSWELFF. Full variable domain (remainder filled in from reference TRBV30 and TRBJ2-2): SQTIHQWPATLVQPVGSPLSLECTVEGTSNPNLYWYRQAAGRGLQLLFYSVGIGQISSEVPQNLSASRPQDRQFILSSKKLLLSDSGFYLCAWSGSWELFFGEGSRLTVL.

This chain links TRBV28 with TRBJ1-2; TRBD1 might be the D (5 bases). Trimming shortened V by 2 bases and J by 7 bases, and 17 bases separated the two germline ends. Germline CDR1 is MDHEN and CDR2 is SYDVKM. CDR3 length: 15 residues. CDR3 DNA sequence: TGTGCCAGCAGTTTACCCAAGCGAGGGGCGGGTGGCTACACCTTC. Its translation is CASSLPKRGAGGYTF.

This clone was detected once. The chain carries TRBV18 and TRBJ2-3; unclear D gene. V was shortened by 3 bases and J by 6 bases, with 7 bases between the two germline ends. CDR3 length: 12 amino acids. Germline V CDR1 and CDR2: KGHSH, LQKENI. The CDR3 DNA is TGTGCCAGCTCACCCGCGGCGGATACGCAGTATTTT. Encoded protein: CASSPAADTQYF.

The chain couples TRBV9 to TRBJ2-2, with 10 bases lining up with TRBD1. V lost 0 bases to trimming and J lost 4 bases; unmatched junction nucleotides: 6. This CDR3 has 17 residues. Germline V lookup: CDR1 SGDLS, CDR2 YYNGEE. CDR3 residues: CASSVEGWTGGTGELFF. In nucleotides, the CDR3 is TGTGCCAGCAGCGTAGAGGGCTGGACAGGGGGCACCGGGGAGCTGTTTTTT. Combining the CDR3 with reference TRBV9 and TRBJ2-2 gives the whole variable domain DSGVTQTPKHLITATGQRVTLRCSPRSGDLSVYWYQQSLDQGLQFLIQYYNGEERAKGNILERFSAQQFPDLHSELNLSSLELGDSALYFCASSVEGWTGGTGELFFGEGSRLTVL.

The count of this clone is one. The V call is TRBV28, the J call TRBJ1-2; D gene uncertain. The germline V gene encodes CDR1 MDHEN and CDR2 SYDVKM. The V and J ends lost 6 bases and 5 bases respectively, with 10 bases between them. The CDR3 length is 12 residues. As DNA, the CDR3 is TGTGCCAGCAGCCAGTCTGTGTATGGCTACACCTTC. Its protein is CASSQSVYGYTF.

This clone was seen only once. This chain connects TRBV19 to TRBJ1-5; possible D gene TRBD1, 5 bases. Trimming removed 6 bases from V and 6 bases from J, with 15 bases in between. The CDR3 is 14 amino acids. Germline values: CDR1 LNHDA, CDR2 SQIVND (reference sequence). CDR3 DNA: TGTGCCAGTAGCGGGACGCAGCTCCGTCAGCCCCAGCATTTT. Residues: CASSGTQLRQPQHF.